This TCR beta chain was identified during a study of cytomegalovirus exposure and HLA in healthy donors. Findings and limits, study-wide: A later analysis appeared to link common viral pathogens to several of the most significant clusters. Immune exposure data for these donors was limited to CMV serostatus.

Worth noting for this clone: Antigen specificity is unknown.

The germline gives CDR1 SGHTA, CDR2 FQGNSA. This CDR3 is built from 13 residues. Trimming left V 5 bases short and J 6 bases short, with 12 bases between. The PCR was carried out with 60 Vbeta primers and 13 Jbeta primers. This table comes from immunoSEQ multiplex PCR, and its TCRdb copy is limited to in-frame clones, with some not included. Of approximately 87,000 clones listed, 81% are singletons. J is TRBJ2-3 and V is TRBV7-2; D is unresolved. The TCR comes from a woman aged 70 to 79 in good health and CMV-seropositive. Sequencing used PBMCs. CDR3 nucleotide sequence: TGTGCCAGCAGCCTGGCAAGCGCCGATACGCAGTATTTT. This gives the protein CASSLASADTQYF.